This T cell receptor (beta chain) was captured in a study of T cell changes during pregnancy in multiple sclerosis. Sequencing was performed with immunoSEQ multiplex PCR; in TCRdb, only in-frame clones are kept and a portion is missing. The sample lists under 95,000 clones, around 92% occurring once. The V gene's germline CDR1 is MGHRA and CDR2 YSYEKL. This CDR3 has 15 residues. V lost 2 bases and J 2 bases, leaving 10 bases between the germline ends. Source: peripheral blood, taken after pregnancy. This receptor was taken from a female donor with multiple sclerosis, enrolled in a pregnancy study. J is TRBJ2-1 and V is TRBV4-1; tentative D call: TRBD1 (6 bases). The CDR3 here is CASSQMPGAYNEQFF. For the CDR3, the DNA is TGCGCCAGCAGCCAAATGCCAGGGGCCTACAATGAGCAGTTCTTC.